These 17 T cell receptor beta chains originate from one sample sequenced in a study of OX40 agonist ivuxolimab in advanced cancers. The table came from immunoSEQ multiplex PCR; TCRdb's copy has only in-frame clones and leaves some out. The sample contains roughly 44,000 clones, 86% of which appear only once. The sample in question was CD4+ or CD8+ T cells sorted from blood, obtained in a trial of the OX40 agonist ivuxolimab. These receptors were obtained from an adult with an advanced solid tumor such as melanoma, head and neck, liver or kidney cancer.

V and J are TRBV5-4 and TRBJ2-2; D is ambiguous. Germline assignment: CDR1 SGHNT and CDR2 YYREEE (reference sequence). The ends were cut back, 7 bases at V and 6 bases at J, with 10 bases in the middle. The CDR3 is made up of 12 amino acids. This CDR3 reads CASFKPPGELFF. As DNA, the CDR3 is TGTGCCAGCTTCAAGCCTCCCGGGGAGCTGTTTTTT.

The gene calls are TRBV5-6 and TRBJ2-7, with D perhaps TRBD2 (5 bases). Germline lookup yields CDR1 SGHDT and CDR2 YYEEEE. The CDR3 covers 15 residues. Trimming left V 4 bases short and J 0 bases short, with 14 bases between. DNA for the CDR3: TGTGCCAGCAGCCTTCCGGAGCGGCCCTCCTACGAGCAGTACTTC. Amino acid sequence: CASSLPERPSYEQYF.

The chain uses TRBV11-2 and TRBJ1-1, with 7 bases that match TRBD1. The CDR3 loop spans 16 amino acids. With V trimmed by 4 bases and J by 6 bases, 14 bases remained unmatched. The germline V gene has CDR1 SGHAT and CDR2 FQNNGV. CDR3 region: CASSSYSPWDSAEAFF. The CDR3 DNA reads as TGTGCCAGCAGCTCATATTCCCCGTGGGACAGCGCTGAAGCTTTCTTT.

The V call is TRBV7-9, the J call TRBJ2-7; no reliable D call. Germline assignment: CDR1 SEHNR and CDR2 FQNEAQ (reference sequence). Between the trimmed V and J ends, which lost 2 bases and 7 bases, there was a span of 9 bases. This CDR3 contains 12 residues. Written as DNA, the CDR3 is TGTGCCAGCAGCTTATATGAGGAAGAGCAGTACTTC. This sequence encodes CASSLYEEEQYF.

The J gene is TRBJ1-2, the V gene TRBV5-5; 7 bases align to TRBD1. V dropped 0 bases and J dropped 5; count of bases not matched to a gene: 7. Germline CDR1 and CDR2: SGHKS and YYEKEE (reference sequence). The CDR3 has 15 amino acids. This CDR3 is CASSLEQGRAYGYTF. In DNA, the CDR3 is TGTGCCAGCAGCTTGGAACAGGGGCGCGCGTATGGCTACACCTTC.

The table lists this clone with a few counts. Here the CDR3 reads CASITGWGDNEQFF. The CDR3, as DNA: TGTGCCAGCATCACAGGGTGGGGGGACAATGAGCAGTTCTTC. V and J are TRBV6-1 and TRBJ2-1; D tentatively fits TRBD1 or TRBD2 (6 bases each). The CDR3 has 14 residues. CDR1 and CDR2 from the germline V gene are MNHNS and SASEGT. The V and J ends lost 7 bases and 5 bases respectively, with 15 bases between them.

The chain recombines TRBV6-6 with TRBJ2-1; TRBD2 is a possible D gene (7 bases). The length of the CDR3 is 13 residues. Per germline, CDR1 MNHNY and CDR2 SVGAGI (reference sequence). With 5 bases removed from V and 8 bases from J, the gap between germline ends came to 13 bases. CDR3 in DNA: TGTGCCAGCAGTACGGGGGGCGGACATGAGCAGTTCTTC. It specifies CASSTGGGHEQFF.

The genes are TRBV7-8 and TRBJ1-1; D is unresolved. The CDR3 length is 15 residues. Deletions cut 5 bases from V and 1 base from J, with 14 bases between. Germline-derived CDR1 and CDR2 are SGHVS and FQNEAQ. The CDR3 protein is CASSPAQEPNTEAFF. CDR3 nucleotide sequence: TGTGCCAGCAGCCCAGCTCAGGAGCCGAACACTGAAGCTTTCTTT.

The table lists this clone with a count of one. The rearrangement joins TRBV6-5 to TRBJ2-1; the D gene is possibly TRBD2 (7 bases). The CDR3 length is 16 residues. Germline values: CDR1 MNHEY, CDR2 SVGAGI. V lost 0 bases, J lost 7 bases, and 16 bases lay in between. The CDR3, as DNA: TGTGCCAGCAGTTACTCGACTGGGGGGGCATTTAATGAGCAGTTCTTC. It yields the protein CASSYSTGGAFNEQFF.

This sequence joins TRBV28 and TRBJ2-3; 13 nucleotides line up with TRBD2. The CDR3 runs to 17 residues. CDR1 is MDHEN and CDR2 is SYDVKM in the germline V gene. V lost 3 bases, J lost 5 bases, and 8 bases stayed unmatched. The CDR3 DNA reads TGTGCCAGCAGTTTTTCAACTAGCGGGGGGGCCGAAGATACGCAGTATTTT. Translating gives CASSFSTSGGAEDTQYF.

The table lists this clone with a count of one. V is TRBV18 and J is TRBJ2-3; 7 bases fit TRBD2. The germline gives CDR1 KGHSH, CDR2 LQKENI. The CDR3 is 15 amino acids. V was clipped by 2 bases and J by 2 bases; unmatched bases: 4. CDR3 loop: CASSPASGPTDTQYF. CDR3 sequence (DNA): TGTGCCAGCTCACCAGCTAGCGGCCCCACAGATACGCAGTATTTT.

V and J are TRBV28 and TRBJ2-6; D gene unclear. The CDR3 runs 19 residues. V lost 3 bases to trimming and J lost 2 bases, with 20 bases between them. Germline CDR1 and CDR2: MDHEN and SYDVKM. CDR3 nucleotide sequence: TGTGCCAGCAGTTTTGTACCGGCAGGACGACTTACTGGGGCCAACGTCCTGACTTTC. Amino acid sequence: CASSFVPAGRLTGANVLTF.

The rearrangement links TRBV19 to TRBJ1-3, with unresolved D. CDR3 size: 12 residues. The V end was cut by 6 bases, the J end by 2 bases, with 5 bases between. The germline V gene has CDR1 LNHDA and CDR2 SQIVND (reference sequence). CDR3 residues: CASSPAGNTIYF. The CDR3 nucleotides read TGTGCCAGTAGCCCAGCTGGAAACACCATATATTTT. The whole variable domain, remainder taken from reference TRBV19 and TRBJ1-3, is DGGITQSPKYLFRKEGQNVTLSCEQNLNHDAMYWYRQDPGQGLRLIYYSQIVNDFQKGDIAEGYSVSREKKESFPLTVTSAQKNPTAFYLCASSPAGNTIYFGEGSWLTVV.

This clone was found once. The V call is TRBV19, the J call TRBJ1-5; TRBD1 matches at 8 bases. Germline-derived CDR1 and CDR2 are LNHDA and SQIVND (reference sequence). The junction had 15 bases not matched to a gene; V was cut back by 2 bases and J by 3 bases. The CDR3 is made up of 19 amino acids. For the CDR3, the DNA is TGTGCCAGTAGTATAATGGGACAGGTAAACCTCGGCCTCAATCAGCCCCAGCATTTT. This gives the protein CASSIMGQVNLGLNQPQHF.

The chain combines TRBV7-9 with TRBJ2-7; D might be TRBD1 or TRBD2, each matching 5 bases. Germline lookup yields CDR1 SEHNR and CDR2 FQNEAQ (reference sequence). V was shortened by 2 bases and J by 2 bases, with 16 bases between the two germline ends. The CDR3 has 16 residues. DNA of the CDR3: TGTGCCAGCAGCTTAATTCAGGGACCTAACCCCTACGAGCAGTACTTC. Encoded protein: CASSLIQGPNPYEQYF.

This clone is deemed medium-sized. This chain links TRBV6-1 with TRBJ1-1; 7 bases are shared with TRBD1. The CDR3 covers 13 residues. Germline CDR1 reads MNHNS; CDR2 reads SASEGT. V lost 5 bases, J lost 4 bases, and 4 bases stayed unmatched. Written as DNA, the CDR3 is TGTGCCAGCAGTATCCACAGGGGCACTGAAGCTTTCTTT. It is translated as CASSIHRGTEAFF.

J is TRBJ2-7 and V is TRBV27; D unclear. Per germline, CDR1 MNHEY and CDR2 SMNVEV (reference sequence). The CDR3 sequence is 14 residues long. Trimming removed 3 bases at V and 1 base at J, with 10 bases between. The CDR3 loop is CASSFSVRSYEQYF. CDR3 sequence (DNA): TGTGCCAGCAGTTTTTCAGTACGATCCTACGAGCAGTACTTC.